This T cell receptor beta chain was sequenced for a study of shared T cell receptors in the human thymus. Profiling relied on immunoSEQ multiplex PCR, and the TCRdb table lists in-frame clones only, not all of them. The sample carries 720,000 or so clones, over 75% recorded once. The length of the CDR3 is 17 residues. The trim removed 7 bases at V and 5 bases at J, leaving 14 bases unmatched. Germline assignment: CDR1 SGHTA and CDR2 FQGNSA. In addition, the sample was reused for a study of human thymus T cells.

This receptor was taken from a girl under two years old with a congenital heart defect. The sequenced sample consisted of thymocytes. V usage is TRBV7-2 and J usage is TRBJ1-1; 12 bases line up with TRBD1. CDR3 nucleotides: TGTGCCAGCATACCTCCTGGGGGGGACAGGGGGCGTACTGAAGCTTTCTTT. Its translation: CASIPPGGDRGRTEAFF.